This TCR beta chain was profiled in a study of blood T cell repertoires in COVID-19. Study-wide context: Researchers got acute and convalescent COVID-19 samples from the United States, Italy and Spain. Sources were T cells, B-cell-depleted T cells, or PBMCs; the material itself was cDNA or gDNA.

Per germline, CDR1 SGHVS and CDR2 FQNEAQ. The CDR3 has 14 amino acids. Deletions cut 1 base from V and 4 bases from J, with 10 bases between. Original analysis: Reference gene primer amplification gave nucleated cell count estimates. Data came from immunoSEQ multiplex PCR; TCRdb stores just in-frame clones and leaves some out. V, J and clone size are those of that table, while D and trimming were read from the DNA. This sample carries under 80,000 clones, about nine tenths of them seen once, and the ten largest clones take 4.4%. This TCR was recovered from a man in his fifties with active COVID-19. Sequencing used peripheral blood. The chain recombines TRBV7-8 with TRBJ2-5; D is unresolved. CDR3 sequence (DNA): TGTGCCAGCAGCTTAGTCGGTGTAAGAGAGACCCAGTACTTC. The encoded protein is CASSLVGVRETQYF.